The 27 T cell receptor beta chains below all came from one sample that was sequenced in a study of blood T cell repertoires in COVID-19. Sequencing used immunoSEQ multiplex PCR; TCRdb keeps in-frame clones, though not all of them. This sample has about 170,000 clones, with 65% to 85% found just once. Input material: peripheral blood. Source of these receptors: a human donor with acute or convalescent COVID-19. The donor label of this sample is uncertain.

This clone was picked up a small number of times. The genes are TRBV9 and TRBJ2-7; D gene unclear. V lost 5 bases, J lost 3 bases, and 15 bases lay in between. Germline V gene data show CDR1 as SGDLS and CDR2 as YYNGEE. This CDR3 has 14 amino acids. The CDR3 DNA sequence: TGTGCCAGCAGTTCGATAGCCAAAGTCTACGAGCAGTACTTC. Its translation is CASSSIAKVYEQYF.

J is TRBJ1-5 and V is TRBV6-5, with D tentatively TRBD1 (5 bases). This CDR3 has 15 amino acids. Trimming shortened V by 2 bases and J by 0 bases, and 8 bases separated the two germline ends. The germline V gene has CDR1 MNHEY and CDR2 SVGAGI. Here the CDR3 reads CASSYRGSSNQPQHF. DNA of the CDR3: TGTGCCAGCAGTTACAGGGGCTCTAGCAATCAGCCCCAGCATTTT.

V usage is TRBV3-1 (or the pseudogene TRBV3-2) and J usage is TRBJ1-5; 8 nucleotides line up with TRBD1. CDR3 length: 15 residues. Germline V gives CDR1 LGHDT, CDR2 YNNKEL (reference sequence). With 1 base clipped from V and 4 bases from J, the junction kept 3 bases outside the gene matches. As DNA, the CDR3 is TGTGCCAGCAGCCAAGGTCACAGGGGGAATCAGCCCCAGCATTTT. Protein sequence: CASSQGHRGNQPQHF.

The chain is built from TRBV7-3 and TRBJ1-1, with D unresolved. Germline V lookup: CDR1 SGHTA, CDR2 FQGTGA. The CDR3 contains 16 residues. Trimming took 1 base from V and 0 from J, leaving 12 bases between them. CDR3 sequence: CASSLSPAVVNTEAFF. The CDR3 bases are TGTGCCAGCAGCTTAAGCCCGGCGGTAGTGAACACTGAAGCTTTCTTT.

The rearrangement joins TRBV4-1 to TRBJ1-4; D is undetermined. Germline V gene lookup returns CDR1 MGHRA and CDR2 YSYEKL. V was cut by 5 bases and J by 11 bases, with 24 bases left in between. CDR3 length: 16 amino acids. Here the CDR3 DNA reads TGCGCCAGCAGCTCCCCCCAGTGGGGTCAGGCGGGGAAACTGTTTTTT. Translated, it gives CASSSPQWGQAGKLFF.

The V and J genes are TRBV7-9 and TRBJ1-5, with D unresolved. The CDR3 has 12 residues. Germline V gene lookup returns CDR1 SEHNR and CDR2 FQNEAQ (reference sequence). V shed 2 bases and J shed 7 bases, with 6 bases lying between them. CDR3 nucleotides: TGTGCCAGCAGCTTACAAGCCCAGCCCCAGCATTTT. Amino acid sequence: CASSLQAQPQHF.

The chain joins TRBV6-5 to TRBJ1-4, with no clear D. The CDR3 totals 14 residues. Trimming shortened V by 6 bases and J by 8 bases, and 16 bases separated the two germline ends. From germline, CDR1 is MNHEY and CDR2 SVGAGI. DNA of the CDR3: TGTGCCAGCAGCTCCGTCCGACGGAGCGAAAAACTGTTTTTT. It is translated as CASSSVRRSEKLFF.

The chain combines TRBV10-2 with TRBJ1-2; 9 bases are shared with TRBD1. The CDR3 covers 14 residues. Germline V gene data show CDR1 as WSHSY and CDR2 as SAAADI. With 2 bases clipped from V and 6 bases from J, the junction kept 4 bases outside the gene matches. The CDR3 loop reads CASSEGGTGNGYTF. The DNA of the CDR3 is TGCGCCAGCAGTGAGGGAGGGACAGGGAATGGCTACACCTTC.

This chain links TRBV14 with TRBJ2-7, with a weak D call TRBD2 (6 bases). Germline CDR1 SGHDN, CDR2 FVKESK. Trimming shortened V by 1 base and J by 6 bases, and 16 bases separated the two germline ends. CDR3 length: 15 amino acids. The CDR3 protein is CASSQGRTFGGEQYF. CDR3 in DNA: TGTGCCAGCAGCCAAGGGCGGACGTTCGGGGGCGAGCAGTACTTC.

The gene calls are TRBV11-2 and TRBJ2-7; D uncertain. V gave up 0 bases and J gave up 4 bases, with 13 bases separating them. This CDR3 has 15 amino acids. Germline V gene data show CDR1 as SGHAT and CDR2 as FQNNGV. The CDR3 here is CASSLDPPARYEQYF. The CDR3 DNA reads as TGTGCCAGCAGCTTAGACCCTCCCGCTAGGTACGAGCAGTACTTC.

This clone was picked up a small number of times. The CDR3 loop is CASSQASGRSNEQFF. CDR3 coding DNA: TGTGCCAGCAGCCAAGCCAGCGGGAGAAGCAATGAGCAGTTCTTC. The chain couples TRBV3-1 (or the pseudogene TRBV3-2) to TRBJ2-1; 8 bases match TRBD2. The ends lost 1 base at V and 6 bases at J; junction bases unmatched: 5. Germline V gives CDR1 LGHDT, CDR2 YNNKEL (reference sequence). The CDR3 sequence is 15 residues long.

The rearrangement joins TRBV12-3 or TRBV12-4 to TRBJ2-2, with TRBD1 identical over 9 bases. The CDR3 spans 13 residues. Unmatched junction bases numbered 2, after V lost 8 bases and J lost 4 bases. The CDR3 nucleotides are TGTGCCAGCGGGGACAGGGCCACCGGGGAGCTGTTTTTT. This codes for CASGDRATGELFF.

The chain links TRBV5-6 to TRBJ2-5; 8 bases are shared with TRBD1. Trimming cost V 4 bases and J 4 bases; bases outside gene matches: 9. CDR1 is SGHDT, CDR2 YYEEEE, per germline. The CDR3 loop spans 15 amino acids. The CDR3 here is CASSPGQGARETQYF. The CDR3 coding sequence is TGTGCCAGCAGCCCAGGCCAGGGGGCTCGAGAGACCCAGTACTTC.

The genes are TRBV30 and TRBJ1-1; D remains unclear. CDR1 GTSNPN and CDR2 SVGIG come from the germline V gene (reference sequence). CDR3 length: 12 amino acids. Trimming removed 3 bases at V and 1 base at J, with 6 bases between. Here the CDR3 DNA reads TGTGCCTGGAGGCGGCAGAACACTGAAGCTTTCTTT. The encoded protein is CAWRRQNTEAFF.

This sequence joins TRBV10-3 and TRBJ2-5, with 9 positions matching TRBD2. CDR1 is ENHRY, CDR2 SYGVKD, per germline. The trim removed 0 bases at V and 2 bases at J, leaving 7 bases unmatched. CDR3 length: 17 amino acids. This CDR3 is CAISESFKRGVQETQYF. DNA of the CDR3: TGTGCCATCAGTGAGTCGTTTAAGCGGGGGGTTCAAGAGACCCAGTACTTC.

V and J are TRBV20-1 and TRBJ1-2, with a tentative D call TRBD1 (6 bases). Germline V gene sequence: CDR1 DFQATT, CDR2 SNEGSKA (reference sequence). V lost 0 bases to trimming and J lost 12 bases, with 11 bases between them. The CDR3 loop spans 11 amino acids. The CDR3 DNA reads TGCAGTGCTAGAGATCGGGGACACAACACCTTC. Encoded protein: CSARDRGHNTF.

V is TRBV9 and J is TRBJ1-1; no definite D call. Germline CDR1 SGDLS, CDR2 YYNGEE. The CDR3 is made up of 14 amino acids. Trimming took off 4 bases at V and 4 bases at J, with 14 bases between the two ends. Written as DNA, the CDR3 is TGTGCCAGCAGCAACCAACTGACGGGCACTGAAGCTTTCTTT. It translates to CASSNQLTGTEAFF.

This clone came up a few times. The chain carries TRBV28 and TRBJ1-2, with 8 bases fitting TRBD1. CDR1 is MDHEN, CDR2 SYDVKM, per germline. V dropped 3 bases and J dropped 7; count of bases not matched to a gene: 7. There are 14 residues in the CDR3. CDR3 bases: TGTGCCAGCAGTTTCCCAGGGGGCGCGTTTGGCTACACCTTC. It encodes CASSFPGGAFGYTF.

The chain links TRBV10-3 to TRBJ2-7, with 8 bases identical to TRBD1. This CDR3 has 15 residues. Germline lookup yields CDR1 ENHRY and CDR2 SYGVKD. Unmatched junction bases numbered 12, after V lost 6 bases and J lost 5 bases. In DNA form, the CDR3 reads TGTGCCATCAGGGCGGCTGGGACAGGATATAACGAGCAGTACTTC. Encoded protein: CAIRAAGTGYNEQYF.

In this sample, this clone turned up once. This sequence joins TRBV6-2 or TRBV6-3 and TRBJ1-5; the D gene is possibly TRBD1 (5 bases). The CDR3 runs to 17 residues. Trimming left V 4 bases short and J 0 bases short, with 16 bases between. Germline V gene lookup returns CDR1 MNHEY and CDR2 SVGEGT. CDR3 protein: CASSSMTEGYSNQPQHF. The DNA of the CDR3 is TGTGCCAGCAGTTCCATGACAGAAGGTTATAGCAATCAGCCCCAGCATTTT.

CDR3 sequence: CAIRGTSGGFYNEQFF. The CDR3, as DNA: TGTGCCATCCGCGGGACTAGCGGGGGGTTTTACAATGAGCAGTTCTTC. This chain joins TRBV10-3 and TRBJ2-1, with 15 bases fitting TRBD2. Trimming removed 8 bases from V and 4 bases from J; junction bases left unmatched: 6. There are 16 residues in the CDR3. CDR1 is ENHRY, CDR2 SYGVKD, per germline.

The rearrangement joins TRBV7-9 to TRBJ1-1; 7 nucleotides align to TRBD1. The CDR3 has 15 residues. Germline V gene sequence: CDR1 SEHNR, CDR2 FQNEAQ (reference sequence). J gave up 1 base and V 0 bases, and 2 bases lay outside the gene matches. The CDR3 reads CASSLAGGRNTEAFF. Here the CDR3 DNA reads TGTGCCAGCAGCTTAGCAGGGGGCAGGAACACTGAAGCTTTCTTT.

In nucleotides, the CDR3 is TGTGCCAGCAGCTTAGGCCGAGGTGCTTTCTTT. This translates into CASSLGRGAFF. This chain connects TRBV11-2 to TRBJ1-1, with unresolved D. CDR1 and CDR2 from the germline V gene are SGHAT and FQNNGV. The V and J ends lost 1 base and 11 bases respectively, with 8 bases between them. There are 11 residues in the CDR3.

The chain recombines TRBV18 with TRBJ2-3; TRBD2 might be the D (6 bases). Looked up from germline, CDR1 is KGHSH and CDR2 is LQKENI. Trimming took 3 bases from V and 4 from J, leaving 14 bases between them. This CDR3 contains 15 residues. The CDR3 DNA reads TGTGCCAGCTCACCGGGAGGTGGGGTCTCAGATACGCAGTATTTT. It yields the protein CASSPGGGVSDTQYF.

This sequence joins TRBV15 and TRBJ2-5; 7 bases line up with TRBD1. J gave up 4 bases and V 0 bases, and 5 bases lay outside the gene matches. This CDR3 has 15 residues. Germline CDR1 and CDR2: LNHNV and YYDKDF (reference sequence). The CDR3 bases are TGTGCCACCAGCAGAGATGACAGGGTGGGAGAGACCCAGTACTTC. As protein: CATSRDDRVGETQYF. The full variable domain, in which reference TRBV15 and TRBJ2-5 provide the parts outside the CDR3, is DAMVIQNPRYQVTQFGKPVTLSCSQTLNHNVMYWYQQKSSQAPKLLFHYYDKDFNNEADTPDNFQSRRPNTSFCFLDIRSPGLGDTAMYLCATSRDDRVGETQYFGPGTRLLVL.

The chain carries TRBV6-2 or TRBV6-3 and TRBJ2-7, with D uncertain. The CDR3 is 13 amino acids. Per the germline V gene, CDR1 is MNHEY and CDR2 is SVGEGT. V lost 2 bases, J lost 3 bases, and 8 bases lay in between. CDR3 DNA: TGTGCCAGCAGTTACCTTAACTACTACGAGCAGTACTTC. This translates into CASSYLNYYEQYF.

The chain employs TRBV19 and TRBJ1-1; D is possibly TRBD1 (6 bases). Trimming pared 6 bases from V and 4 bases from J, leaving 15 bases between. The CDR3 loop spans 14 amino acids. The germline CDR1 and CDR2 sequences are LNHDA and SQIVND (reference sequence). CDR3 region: CASSRTARSTEAFF. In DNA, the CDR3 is TGTGCCAGTAGCAGGACAGCCCGCAGCACTGAAGCTTTCTTT.